A single sample is the source of the 17 T cell receptor beta chains below, sequenced in a study of blood T cells in healthy people across ages. Together with a sample-barcoded 5' primer, a J-beta primer mix was included in a second PCR lasting 7 to 11 cycles. TCRdb re-called the 5' RACE reads through MiXCR, storing one row per CDR3 protein. The sample has about 680,000 distinct CDR3 sequences, about 52% seen once. The sample was blood. Receptors originate from a woman aged 55-70 years in good health.

The V and J genes are TRBV6-1 and TRBJ2-3; D perhaps matches TRBD2 (5 bases). Germline loops: CDR1 MNHNS, CDR2 SASEGT. This CDR3 region has 16 residues. Trimming took 8 bases from V and 2 from J, leaving 20 bases between them. CDR3 residues: CASGLSVLFTTDTQYF. In nucleotides, the CDR3 is TGTGCCAGCGGACTTTCGGTACTATTTACCACAGATACGCAGTATTTT.

The rearrangement joins TRBV11-2 to TRBJ2-5; TRBD2 matches 12 bases. In germline, CDR1 is SGHAT, CDR2 FQNNGV. This CDR3 has 16 residues. Trimming removed 5 bases from V and 13 bases from J; junction bases left unmatched: 17. The CDR3 DNA follows: TGTGCCAGCAGCGCCGGGACTAGCGGGCATACCTACGAGCGGTACTTC. It yields the protein CASSAGTSGHTYERYF.

The chain links TRBV5-1 to TRBJ1-2, with TRBD1 matching over 7 bases. The trim removed 7 bases at V and 0 bases at J, leaving 9 bases unmatched. From germline, CDR1 is SGHRS and CDR2 YFSETQ. CDR3 size: 15 residues. The CDR3 coding sequence is TGCGCCAGCCGACAGGGACCGAGGCCTAACTATGGCTACACCTTC. This translates into CASRQGPRPNYGYTF.

Points on this clonotype: A much larger clone sits a single nucleotide away, making a read error possible. V usage is TRBV7-2 and J usage is TRBJ1-6, with D possibly TRBD1 on 5 matching bases. The CDR3 extends over 14 amino acids. V dropped 5 bases and J dropped 11 bases, with 16 bases sitting between them. Germline loops: CDR1 SGHTA, CDR2 FQGNSA. The CDR3 region is CASSPLTVGAPLHF. In DNA, the CDR3 is TGTGCCAGCAGCCCCCTGACAGTGGGTGCACCCCTCCACTTT.

The V gene is TRBV6-2 or TRBV6-3, the J gene TRBJ2-5; 7 nucleotides align to TRBD2. The J call may be in error: the DNA end matches TRBJ2-7 better. The germline V gene encodes CDR1 MNHEY and CDR2 SVGEGT. The CDR3 has 15 residues. CDR3 amino acids: CASSRGEAGVYEQYF. The CDR3, as DNA: TGTGCCAGCAGCCGGGGAGAGGCGGGAGTTTACGAGCAGTACTTC.

CDR3 bases: TGTGCCAGCAGAACGGGACAGTGGGGCAACTATGGCTACACCTTC. This sequence encodes CASRTGQWGNYGYTF. The chain employs TRBV6-1 and TRBJ1-2; 7 bases are a match to TRBD1. V dropped 6 bases and J dropped 2; count of bases not matched to a gene: 9. This CDR3 is 15 amino acids long. Germline loops: CDR1 MNHNS, CDR2 SASEGT.

This chain uses TRBV12-3 or TRBV12-4 with TRBJ2-7; tentative D call: TRBD2 (6 bases). The V gene lost 6 bases and the J gene lost 2 bases, with 11 bases spanning the gap. The CDR3 extends over 13 amino acids. CDR3 in DNA: TGTGCCAGCAGGCCGGGACTTACCTACGAGCAGTACTTC. Its translation: CASRPGLTYEQYF.

This clonotype has only a few counts. This chain uses TRBV20-1 with TRBJ2-4; D is uncertain. The J call may be incorrect, as the DNA end agrees better with TRBJ2-5. Per germline, CDR1 DFQATT and CDR2 SNEGSKA (reference sequence). The CDR3 consists of 11 residues. Here the CDR3 reads CSASSGETQYF. The DNA of the CDR3 is TGCAGTGCTAGTAGTGGAGAGACCCAGTACTTC.

This chain connects TRBV5-5 to TRBJ2-1; 8 bases line up with TRBD1. J lost 0 bases, V lost 4 bases, and 9 bases had no gene match. CDR1 and CDR2 (germline): SGHKS, YYEKEE (reference sequence). CDR3 size: 17 residues. This CDR3 is CASSAWTGSRSYNEQFF. Written as DNA, the CDR3 is TGTGCCAGCAGCGCCTGGACAGGGTCTCGCTCCTACAATGAGCAGTTCTTC.

This clonotype has just a few counts. A much bigger clone sits one base away, suggesting this may be a read error. The chain employs TRBV5-6 and TRBJ2-6; possibly TRBD2 for D (5 bases). CDR3 length: 15 residues. Trimming took off 4 bases at V and 2 bases at J, with 10 bases between the two ends. Germline CDR1 and CDR2: SGHDT and YYEEEE. CDR3 nucleotide sequence: TGTGCCAGCAGCCTCCCCGGGGCTGGGGCCAACGTCCTGACTTTC. This gives the protein CASSLPGAGANVLTF.

In its sample, this clonotype was seen a few times. The rearrangement joins TRBV7-8 to TRBJ1-4, with D perhaps TRBD1 (5 bases). CDR1 is SGHVS, CDR2 FQNEAQ, per germline. V dropped 6 bases and J dropped 4 bases, with 15 bases sitting between them. The CDR3 consists of 15 residues. CDR3 loop: CASRIRDSSNEKLFF. The DNA for the CDR3 is TGTGCCAGCAGGATCAGAGACAGTAGTAATGAAAAACTGTTTTTT.

This chain joins TRBV7-2 and TRBJ2-7, with no clear D. CDR1 is SGHTA, CDR2 FQGNSA, per germline. V was cut by 8 bases and J by 3 bases, with 17 bases left in between. The CDR3 totals 14 residues. The CDR3 here is CASGPLGQRYEQYF. As DNA, the CDR3 is TGTGCCAGCGGCCCCCTTGGGCAGCGCTACGAGCAGTACTTC. The variable domain in full, with the rest retrieved from reference TRBV7-2 and TRBJ2-7, is GAGVSQSPSNKVTEKGKDVELRCDPISGHTALYWYRQSLGQGLEFLIYFQGNSAPDKSGLPSDRFSAERTGGSVSTLTIQRTQQEDSAVYLCASGPLGQRYEQYFGPGTRLTVT.

This clonotype has only one observation. The V and J genes are TRBV7-3 and TRBJ2-1, with 10 nucleotides matching TRBD2. CDR3 size: 16 residues. J was trimmed by 2 bases and V by 2 bases; bases with no gene match: 3. Looked up from germline, CDR1 is SGHTA and CDR2 is FQGTGA. The CDR3 DNA reads as TGTGCCAGCAGCTTACTAGCGGGAGTCGCCTACAATGAGCAGTTCTTC. Encoded protein: CASSLLAGVAYNEQFF. The full variable domain, in which reference TRBV7-3 and TRBJ2-1 provide the parts outside the CDR3, is GAGVSQTPSNKVTEKGKYVELRCDPISGHTALYWYRQSLGQGPEFLIYFQGTGAADDSGLPNDRFFAVRPEGSVSTLKIQRTERGDSAVYLCASSLLAGVAYNEQFFGPGTRLTVL.

This clonotype has only one observation. The chain combines TRBV7-9 with TRBJ2-1, with D tentatively TRBD1 or TRBD2 (6 bases each). CDR1 SEHNR and CDR2 FQNEAQ come from the germline V gene (reference sequence). V gave up 5 bases and J gave up 7 bases, with 21 bases separating them. The CDR3 totals 16 residues. CDR3 bases: TGTGCCAGCAGCCCCTTACTAGGGCGAGGGGGGAATGAGCAGTTCTTC. This translates into CASSPLLGRGGNEQFF.

J is TRBJ2-1 and V is TRBV9; D is possibly TRBD2 (6 bases). This CDR3 has 22 residues. V lost 2 bases to trimming and J lost 9 bases, with 39 bases between them. In germline, CDR1 is SGDLS, CDR2 YYNGEE. The CDR3 reads CASSVGLWGSKKSSTSWGEQFF. The CDR3 DNA reads TGTGCCAGCAGCGTCGGCCTTTGGGGATCTAAAAAGTCCTCCACTAGCTGGGGTGAGCAGTTCTTC.

This chain connects TRBV4-1 to TRBJ2-7, with 15 bases lining up with TRBD2. The CDR3 is made up of 18 amino acids. Trimming took 4 bases from V and 7 from J; bases not matched to a gene: 14. Germline CDR1 and CDR2: MGHRA and YSYEKL. The CDR3 DNA reads as TGCGCCAGCAGCCGAGGACTAGCGGGAGGGCCTACTGCGTATGAGCAGTACTTC. Protein: CASSRGLAGGPTAYEQYF.

The chain has TRBV28 and TRBJ2-7; 7 nucleotides line up with TRBD1. J was trimmed by 6 bases and V by 5 bases; bases with no gene match: 10. Germline V gene data show CDR1 as MDHEN and CDR2 as SYDVKM. The CDR3 covers 14 residues. The CDR3 coding sequence is TGTGCCAGCAGTGACCCACAGGGGATTAGCGAGCAGTACTTC. Translating it yields CASSDPQGISEQYF.